The next 9 T cell receptor beta chains were all read from a single sample in a study of blood T cell repertoires in COVID-19. Sequencing was performed with immunoSEQ multiplex PCR; in TCRdb, only in-frame clones are kept and a portion is missing. The data show some 76,000 clones, 82% seen once. Sequencing used peripheral blood. These receptors were obtained from a human donor in a cohort sampled during active COVID-19.

This clone has just a few counts. The chain employs TRBV7-8 and TRBJ1-2; 7 nucleotides match TRBD1. The CDR3 contains 14 residues. Germline V gene data show CDR1 as SGHVS and CDR2 as FQNEAQ. V dropped 5 bases and J dropped 8; count of bases not matched to a gene: 11. CDR3 protein: CASSPRGGGWGYTF. The CDR3 nucleotides are TGTGCCAGCAGCCCCCGAGGAGGGGGCTGGGGCTACACCTTC.

The sample holds a few counts of this clone. The chain combines TRBV11-3 with TRBJ2-1, with D perhaps TRBD2 (5 bases). V shed 1 base and J shed 4 bases, with 8 bases lying between them. CDR1 and CDR2 from the germline V gene are SGHNT and YENEEA. The CDR3 spans 14 residues. The DNA for the CDR3 is TGTGCCAGCAGCTTAGGGTCGGGGTACAATGAGCAGTTCTTC. Residues: CASSLGSGYNEQFF. Variable domain in full (rest from reference TRBV11-3 and TRBJ2-1): EAGVVQSPRYKIIEKKQPVAFWCNPISGHNTLYWYLQNLGQGPELLIRYENEEAVDDSQLPKDRFSAERLKGVDSTLKIQPAELGDSAVYLCASSLGSGYNEQFFGPGTRLTVL.

The V call is TRBV3-1 (or the pseudogene TRBV3-2), the J call TRBJ2-6; D not resolved. The germline V gene encodes CDR1 LGHDT and CDR2 YNNKEL (reference sequence). The CDR3 is 15 residues long. V shed 6 bases and J shed 4 bases, with 13 bases lying between them. CDR3 loop: CASSPRIRGANVLTF. The CDR3 region has the DNA TGTGCCAGCAGTCCAAGAATTAGAGGGGCCAACGTCCTGACTTTC.

The chain links TRBV30 to TRBJ1-5, with D possibly being TRBD1 (6 bases). The CDR3 spans 14 residues. Germline values: CDR1 GTSNPN, CDR2 SVGIG (reference sequence). V shed 1 base and J shed 4 bases, with 11 bases lying between them. The CDR3 DNA reads TGTGCCTGGAGTGGGGCGGGGGCGAATCAGCCCCAGCATTTT. Translating gives CAWSGAGANQPQHF.

The J gene is TRBJ2-3, the V gene TRBV18, with 10 bases fitting TRBD1. CDR1 is KGHSH and CDR2 is LQKENI in the germline V gene. The CDR3 consists of 14 residues. The trim removed 6 bases at V and 6 bases at J, leaving 6 bases unmatched. The CDR3 coding sequence is TGTGCCAGCTCGCCCGGGACAGGGGCGGATACGCAGTATTTT. Its protein is CASSPGTGADTQYF.

The chain uses TRBV12-3 or TRBV12-4 and TRBJ1-1; tentative D call: TRBD1 (5 bases). The germline V and J ends were trimmed by 5 bases and 1 base, with 8 bases remaining between them. The CDR3 loop spans 13 amino acids. The CDR3 is CASSRRANTEAFF. For the CDR3, the DNA is TGTGCCAGCAGTCGCAGGGCGAACACTGAAGCTTTCTTT.

The chain is built from TRBV5-4 and TRBJ2-2; 10 bases match TRBD1. Germline loops: CDR1 SGHNT, CDR2 YYREEE (reference sequence). V shed 4 bases and J 6 bases; nucleotides not matched to a gene: 9. The CDR3 runs 16 residues. Here the CDR3 DNA reads TGTGCCAGCAGCCCGACAGGGGGCGACCCCCCCGGGGAGCTGTTTTTT. It encodes CASSPTGGDPPGELFF.

This clone has only a few counts. The gene calls are TRBV7-9 and TRBJ2-2; D not resolved. CDR3 length: 13 amino acids. Trimming left V 2 bases short and J 4 bases short, with 5 bases between. Germline CDR1 and CDR2: SEHNR and FQNEAQ (reference sequence). CDR3 residues: CASSLYGTGELFF. DNA of the CDR3: TGTGCCAGCAGCTTATACGGCACCGGGGAGCTGTTTTTT.

This clone appeared a few times. The gene calls are TRBV7-9 and TRBJ2-1, with D unresolved. CDR1 SEHNR and CDR2 FQNEAQ come from the germline V gene (reference sequence). V lost 5 bases and J lost 0, with 11 bases in between. The CDR3 runs 15 residues. CDR3 sequence reads: CASSTPRFSYNEQFF. For the CDR3, the DNA is TGTGCCAGCAGCACTCCCCGGTTCTCCTACAATGAGCAGTTCTTC.